This T cell receptor (beta chain) was recorded in a study of multiple sclerosis patients with progressive multifocal leukoencephalopathy. On this clone: No antigen is known for it.

Study-wide results and limits: At PML onset, no shared TRBV or TRBJ gene usage was seen.

V gave up 2 bases and J gave up 3 bases; unmatched junction bases: 4. CDR1 is KGHSH and CDR2 is LQKENI in the germline V gene. The CDR3 length is 15 residues. Time point meaning: time of PML onset. Natalizumab-treated patients developed PML between roughly 16 and 60 months into natalizumab therapy. Sequencing was at survey level. Every PCR reaction included synthetic inline CDR3 controls for all V-J pairings. Sequencing used immunoSEQ multiplex PCR; TCRdb keeps in-frame clones, though not all of them. The data contain about 33,000 clones, about 88% of them seen just once; the ten biggest clones take up more than 3%.

The receptor comes from a human donor with progressive multifocal leukoencephalopathy. The sequencing here drew on PBMCs, taken from a patient treated with natalizumab. The V gene is TRBV18, the J gene TRBJ2-1, with TRBD1 matching over 7 bases. As DNA, the CDR3 is TGTGCCAGCTCACCAATCACAGGGGACTACAATGAGCAGTTCTTC. Encoded protein: CASSPITGDYNEQFF.